These 11 T cell receptor beta chains were all obtained from the same sample, sequenced in a study of shared clonotypes between healthy human individuals. The assay was immunoSEQ multiplex PCR, and TCRdb's table has in-frame clones only and misses some. The data show about 1 million clones, approximately 72% seen once. Sequencing used memory CD4+ T cells sorted from blood. Specified subset: CD45RA-negative fraction. Every receptor here comes from a man aged 18 to 29 in good health.

Notes on this clone: This same CDR3 is encoded by further DNA sequences in the sample. This chain uses TRBV5-4 with TRBJ2-1; D may be TRBD2 (5 bases). V shed 0 bases and J shed 6 bases, with 7 bases lying between them. CDR1 is SGHNT and CDR2 is YYREEE in the germline V gene (reference sequence). This CDR3 is built from 13 residues. The CDR3 region is CASSLATSNEQFF. The DNA of the CDR3 is TGTGCCAGCAGCTTGGCAACTAGCAATGAGCAGTTCTTC.

This clone has a single count. The chain is built from TRBV10-3 and TRBJ2-7; D gene uncertain. Germline values: CDR1 ENHRY, CDR2 SYGVKD. This CDR3 spans 12 amino acids. V lost 4 bases and J lost 2, with 6 bases in between. This CDR3 reads CAISAPPYEQYF. In nucleotides, the CDR3 is TGTGCCATCAGTGCCCCCCCCTACGAGCAGTACTTC.

This clone has ten or more counts. The sample holds other DNA sequences that translate to the same CDR3. The chain couples TRBV18 to TRBJ1-1; D is undetermined. The CDR3 totals 13 residues. With 3 bases removed from V and 1 base from J, the gap between germline ends came to 6 bases. Germline CDR1 and CDR2: KGHSH and LQKENI. CDR3 residues: CASSPNPNTEAFF. CDR3 nucleotides: TGTGCCAGCTCACCTAACCCGAACACTGAAGCTTTCTTT.

V gene TRBV5-1 combines with J gene TRBJ2-7, with 7 bases fitting TRBD1. This CDR3 has 13 amino acids. Trimming removed 7 bases from V and 5 bases from J; junction bases left unmatched: 9. CDR1 SGHRS and CDR2 YFSETQ come from the germline V gene. The CDR3 spells CASCPGTEDEQYF. CDR3 in DNA: TGCGCCAGCTGTCCCGGGACAGAAGACGAGCAGTACTTC.

Details on this clone: Other DNA sequences in the same sample also yield this CDR3. The chain couples TRBV15 to TRBJ2-5, with D unclear. This CDR3 has 12 residues. From germline, CDR1 is LNHNV and CDR2 YYDKDF (reference sequence). Trimming took off 3 bases at V and 2 bases at J, with 4 bases between the two ends. The CDR3 bases are TGTGCCACCAGCAGGGGACAAGAGACCCAGTACTTC. It codes for CATSRGQETQYF.

The chain combines TRBV21-1 with TRBJ1-1. TRBV21-1 is recorded as a pseudogene. The CDR3 runs 15 residues. CDR3 nucleotides: TGTGCCAGCAGCAAAGTACAGGGGAGGGACACTGAAGCTTTCTTT. This codes for CASSKVQGRDTEAFF.

The rearrangement uses TRBV18 and TRBJ2-7; 8 bases are a match to TRBD1. The trim removed 2 bases at V and 6 bases at J, leaving 9 bases unmatched. CDR1 and CDR2 from the germline V gene are KGHSH and LQKENI. This CDR3 has 15 residues. DNA of the CDR3: TGTGCCAGCTCACCAAGGACAGGGTCTTCAGGCGAGCAGTACTTC. Amino acid sequence: CASSPRTGSSGEQYF.

This clone was seen only a few times. CDR3 nucleotides: TGTGCCAGCAGCTTGGGGAGGCAGATCCAAGAGACCCAGTACTTC. It specifies CASSLGRQIQETQYF. The genes are TRBV5-4 and TRBJ2-5, with D possibly TRBD2 on 5 matching bases. CDR1 SGHNT and CDR2 YYREEE come from the germline V gene (reference sequence). Trimming took 0 bases from V and 1 from J, leaving 10 bases between them. CDR3 size: 15 residues.

The rearrangement joins TRBV5-4 to TRBJ1-1; 9 bases are shared with TRBD1. V shed 0 bases, J shed 5 bases, and the junction held 11 bases outside the gene matches. Germline V gives CDR1 SGHNT, CDR2 YYREEE (reference sequence). CDR3 length: 17 amino acids. The chain's CDR3 is CASSLASGGQGGTEAFF. CDR3 nucleotide sequence: TGTGCCAGCAGCTTGGCCAGCGGGGGACAGGGAGGTACTGAAGCTTTCTTT.

This clone was detected a few times. V and J are TRBV5-6 and TRBJ2-6, with D possibly matching TRBD1 (5 bases). The germline V gene has CDR1 SGHDT and CDR2 YYEEEE. V was trimmed by 1 base and J by 1 base, leaving 15 bases between them. The CDR3 consists of 18 residues. CDR3 sequence (DNA): TGTGCCAGCAGCTTGCTCCAGGGCAGTCAATCTGGGGCCAACGTCCTGACTTTC. Amino acids: CASSLLQGSQSGANVLTF.

This chain uses TRBV6-1 with TRBJ2-3; D is uncertain. CDR1 and CDR2 (germline): MNHNS, SASEGT. V shed 7 bases and J shed 1 base, with 9 bases lying between them. This CDR3 region has 13 residues. CDR3 in amino acids: CASMLSGTDTQYF. For the CDR3, the DNA is TGTGCCAGCATGTTGTCTGGCACAGATACGCAGTATTTT.